The clone carrying this T cell receptor (beta chain) was recorded a few times. Its specificity is not known. Methods described previously were used for bulk TCR libraries, and listed TCR primers were applied. Each CDR3 protein gets one entry after TCRdb re-called the PCR reads with MiXCR. This sample carries roughly 320,000 distinct CDR3 sequences, 24% of them seen once, and the ten largest clones take 0.65% to 0.95%. A CD8+CD4-CCR7+CD45RA+ gate was used to sort naive CD8 T cells. Germline assignment: CDR1 MNHEY and CDR2 SMNVEV (reference sequence). The CDR3 runs to 14 residues. J gave up 9 bases and V 8 bases, and 14 bases lay outside the gene matches. These data come from a study of molecular identifiers for immune sequencing clone quantification. Study-wide results and limits: Among effectors, clones above 20 RNA copies held over 97% of molecules; among naive cells, under 1%. Detectable among about a million naive cells, according to reports, was Jurkat TCR RNA spiked in from one cell.

The rearrangement links TRBV27 to TRBJ2-7; 9 bases are shared with TRBD1. This clonotype originated in a human donor in good health. Some libraries in this study had Jurkat cell RNA spiked in. Input material: naive CD8+ T cells from blood, with Jurkat cell RNA spiked in. The subset here: FACS-sorted CD8+CD4-CCR7+CD45RA+ naive T cells. CDR3 DNA sequence: TGTGCCAGCGCACCGGGACAGGGCACAGTTGGGCAGTACTTC. Translated, it gives CASAPGQGTVGQYF.